A single sample is the source of the 21 T cell receptor beta chains below, sequenced in a study of control samples from healthy donors and cancer patients (dated by TCRdb to about 2020). Libraries were prepared through the immunoSEQ multiplex PCR assay. Sourced from immuneACCESS, this table was stored by TCRdb with only in-frame sequences that have V and J called. A share of the clones is absent; for the studies checked, an unresolved V gene accounts for under half, and the remainder has no known explanation. The sample table shows about 170,000 clones, and roughly 89% are seen once. 12% of the sample goes to the ten largest clones. The sequenced sample was blood. These receptors originate from a man aged 30 to 39 in good health.

This chain uses TRBV3-1 (or the pseudogene TRBV3-2) with TRBJ2-5, with D perhaps matching TRBD1 (7 bases). Germline CDR1 LGHDT, CDR2 YNNKEL (reference sequence). Trimming took 1 base from V and 3 from J, leaving 12 bases between them. The CDR3 has 15 residues. The CDR3: CASSQVPRGEETQYF. CDR3 bases: TGTGCCAGCAGCCAAGTGCCCAGGGGGGAAGAGACCCAGTACTTC.

V usage is TRBV24-1 and J usage is TRBJ2-1; D is ambiguous. The germline V gene encodes CDR1 KGHDR and CDR2 SFDVKD. V shed 3 bases and J shed 9 bases, with 8 bases lying between them. The CDR3 sequence is 12 residues long. The DNA of the CDR3 is TGTGCCACCAGTGATACGTGGGGTGAGCAGTTCTTC. This translates into CATSDTWGEQFF.

The rearrangement joins TRBV3-1 (or the pseudogene TRBV3-2) to TRBJ1-2; no reliable D call. From germline, CDR1 is LGHDT and CDR2 YNNKEL (reference sequence). V dropped 1 base and J dropped 8 bases, with 11 bases sitting between them. The CDR3 has 13 amino acids. CDR3 residues: CASSQARAGGYTF. The DNA of the CDR3 is TGTGCCAGCAGCCAAGCAAGGGCTGGAGGCTACACCTTC.

This chain links TRBV15 with TRBJ2-7; D might be TRBD1 or TRBD2, each matching 6 bases. The CDR3 is made up of 18 amino acids. Germline assignment: CDR1 LNHNV and CDR2 YYDKDF (reference sequence). Trimming pared 1 base from V and 3 bases from J, leaving 22 bases between. In DNA form, the CDR3 reads TGTGCCACCAGCAGAGGGACCCAGGGGTCCGGGGGCAGCTACGAGCAGTACTTC. Protein: CATSRGTQGSGGSYEQYF.

Turning to this clone: Other DNA sequences within the sample encode an identical CDR3. V is TRBV6-5 and J is TRBJ1-1; the D is unclear. V lost 0 bases and J 4 bases, leaving 6 bases between the germline ends. The germline gives CDR1 MNHEY, CDR2 SVGAGI. The CDR3 contains 13 residues. CDR3 protein: CASSYSRTTEAFF. The CDR3 DNA reads TGTGCCAGCAGTTACTCGAGAACCACTGAAGCTTTCTTT.

The chain couples TRBV24-1 to TRBJ2-7, with D perhaps TRBD2 (6 bases). Germline-derived CDR1 and CDR2 are KGHDR and SFDVKD. Trimming removed 2 bases at V and 5 bases at J, with 18 bases between. The CDR3 length is 16 residues. The CDR3 sequence is CATSDSGRGDLNEQYF. The CDR3, as DNA: TGTGCCACCAGTGATTCGGGGAGAGGGGACTTGAACGAGCAGTACTTC.

The chain uses TRBV6-5 and TRBJ2-1; D may correspond to TRBD1 or TRBD2 (5 bases each). The germline V gene has CDR1 MNHEY and CDR2 SVGAGI. Deletions cut 4 bases from V and 7 bases from J, with 8 bases between. This CDR3 comprises 12 residues. The CDR3 DNA is TGTGCCAGCAGTTTTGGGGGAAATGAGCAGTTCTTC. It is translated as CASSFGGNEQFF.

The chain joins TRBV19 to TRBJ1-6, with 7 positions matching TRBD1. From germline, CDR1 is LNHDA and CDR2 SQIVND (reference sequence). The CDR3 covers 17 residues. Trimming at V came to 4 bases and at J to 7 bases, leaving 13 bases not matched to a gene. The CDR3 sequence is CASSTTGTVLRNSPLHF. The CDR3 DNA is TGTGCCAGTAGTACCACCGGGACAGTTCTTAGGAATTCACCCCTCCACTTT.

The V and J genes are TRBV29-1 and TRBJ1-5; possible D gene TRBD1, 5 bases. The V end was cut by 4 bases, the J end by 2 bases, with 9 bases between. Germline V gene data show CDR1 as SQVTM and CDR2 as ANQGSEA. This CDR3 spans 13 amino acids. CDR3 in DNA: TGCAGCGTTGTTATGGGGGGCAATCAGCCCCAGCATTTT. Amino acids: CSVVMGGNQPQHF.

The chain links TRBV7-9 to TRBJ1-5; D is possibly TRBD1 (6 bases). V was cut by 5 bases and J by 4 bases, with 9 bases left in between. The CDR3 runs 13 residues. Germline assignment: CDR1 SEHNR and CDR2 FQNEAQ (reference sequence). CDR3 sequence: CASSPDRNQPQHF. Written as DNA, the CDR3 is TGTGCCAGCAGCCCGGACAGAAATCAGCCCCAGCATTTT.

The genes are TRBV6-6 and TRBJ2-3; 13 bases line up with TRBD2. Germline V gene lookup returns CDR1 MNHNY and CDR2 SVGAGI (reference sequence). There are 15 residues in the CDR3. J was trimmed by 4 bases and V by 6 bases; bases with no gene match: 4. CDR3 in amino acids: CASSRGLAGPDTQYF. The CDR3 DNA reads TGTGCCAGCAGCCGGGGACTAGCGGGACCAGATACGCAGTATTTT.

The table lists this clone with a count of one. The chain joins TRBV3-1 (or the pseudogene TRBV3-2) to TRBJ2-5, with TRBD1 matching 10 bases. In germline, CDR1 is LGHDT, CDR2 YNNKEL (reference sequence). The CDR3 is 15 residues long. V shed 4 bases, J shed 5 bases, and the junction held 7 bases outside the gene matches. CDR3 amino acids: CASSPDRGRGETQYF. The CDR3 DNA reads TGTGCCAGCAGCCCCGACAGGGGGCGAGGGGAGACCCAGTACTTC.

The DNA of the CDR3 is TGTGCCAGCACCTTAACAGGGAAGTGGGGCTACGAGCAGTACTTC. Translated: CASTLTGKWGYEQYF. V and J are TRBV2 and TRBJ2-7; D is possibly TRBD1 (6 bases). Deletions cut 7 bases from V and 3 bases from J, with 19 bases between. Germline-derived CDR1 and CDR2 are SNHLY and FYNNEI. The CDR3 has 15 amino acids.

V usage is TRBV24-1 and J usage is TRBJ2-7; D is uncertain. This CDR3 is built from 13 residues. Germline CDR1 is KGHDR and CDR2 is SFDVKD. Trimming took 3 bases from V and 3 from J, leaving 8 bases between them. Here the CDR3 DNA reads TGTGCCACCAGTGATCGGGTTCACTACGAGCAGTACTTC. It encodes CATSDRVHYEQYF.

This sequence joins TRBV5-6 and TRBJ2-3; TRBD1 might be the D (5 bases). V shed 4 bases and J shed 4 bases, with 16 bases lying between them. This CDR3 region has 15 residues. CDR1 SGHDT and CDR2 YYEEEE come from the germline V gene. The CDR3 here is CASSLVGRESDTQYF. Here the CDR3 DNA reads TGTGCCAGCAGCCTGGTCGGCAGGGAATCAGATACGCAGTATTTT. The complete variable domain, with remaining parts taken from reference TRBV5-6 and TRBJ2-3, reads DAGVTQSPTHLIKTRGQQVTLRCSPKSGHDTVSWYQQALGQGPQFIFQYYEEEERQRGNFPDRFSGHQFPNYSSELNVNALLLGDSALYLCASSLVGRESDTQYFGPGTRLTVL.

The rearrangement joins TRBV4-1 to TRBJ2-4, with 7 positions matching TRBD1. This CDR3 has 14 residues. V was clipped by 3 bases and J by 3 bases; unmatched bases: 2. CDR1 is MGHRA and CDR2 is YSYEKL in the germline V gene. CDR3 sequence (DNA): TGCGCCAGCAGCCACCCAGGGGGCAAAAACATTCAGTACTTC. This encodes CASSHPGGKNIQYF.

The table lists this clone with a few counts. This chain links TRBV6-4 with TRBJ2-1; 12 bases fit TRBD2. Trimming at V came to 0 bases and at J to 6 bases, leaving 0 bases not matched to a gene. The germline V gene has CDR1 MRHNA and CDR2 SNTAGT. The CDR3 is made up of 15 amino acids. The CDR3 here is CASSDSTSGSNEQFF. CDR3 coding DNA: TGTGCCAGCAGTGACTCGACTAGCGGGAGCAATGAGCAGTTCTTC.

This clone was counted between two and nine times. The rearrangement uses TRBV19 and TRBJ1-3, with unresolved D. V dropped 3 bases and J dropped 0 bases, with 12 bases sitting between them. Germline loops: CDR1 LNHDA, CDR2 SQIVND (reference sequence). This CDR3 is 16 amino acids long. For the CDR3, the DNA is TGTGCCAGTAGTATGGCCTCGACACTCTCTGGAAACACCATATATTTT. As protein: CASSMASTLSGNTIYF.

This clone was observed a handful of times. This chain links TRBV28 with TRBJ1-1, with a weak D call TRBD1 (6 bases). The CDR3 spans 13 residues. V lost 7 bases and J 10 bases, leaving 19 bases between the germline ends. The germline CDR1 and CDR2 sequences are MDHEN and SYDVKM. DNA for the CDR3: TGTGCCAGCATTGACAGCCAGGGGAGTCGAGCTTTCTTT. Its translation is CASIDSQGSRAFF.

This clone was seen once. V gene TRBV6-5 combines with J gene TRBJ1-4; a possible D gene is TRBD1 (5 bases). This CDR3 comprises 14 residues. Trimming took off 6 bases at V and 8 bases at J, with 16 bases between the two ends. Germline CDR1 and CDR2: MNHEY and SVGAGI. Written as DNA, the CDR3 is TGTGCCAGCAGAGGAGCGGGGCTTGGAGAAAAACTGTTTTTT. Protein: CASRGAGLGEKLFF.

The chain employs TRBV5-6 and TRBJ2-1; D uncertain. Looked up from germline, CDR1 is SGHDT and CDR2 is YYEEEE. Trimming pared 0 bases from V and 2 bases from J, leaving 15 bases between. The CDR3 is 17 amino acids. The CDR3 loop reads CASSLVNPNWAYNEQFF. The DNA for the CDR3 is TGTGCCAGCAGCTTGGTTAACCCTAATTGGGCCTACAATGAGCAGTTCTTC.